This TCR beta chain was documented in a study of blood T cell repertoires in COVID-19. In the source study's methods: For nucleated cells, counts were estimated from reference gene primer amplification. Sequencing used immunoSEQ multiplex PCR; TCRdb keeps in-frame clones, though not all of them. That table is the source of V, J and clone size, and D and trimming were worked out from the DNA. The sample has 150,000 to 200,000 clones, roughly 83% seen once. During active infection, Seattle patients enrolled and were then monitored through disease. The CDR3 consists of 13 residues. The V gene lost 5 bases and the J gene lost 0 bases, with 5 bases spanning the gap. Germline V gives CDR1 SGHTA, CDR2 FQGTGA.

This TCR derives from a woman in her thirties or forties with COVID-19, enrolled during active disease. The chain combines TRBV7-3 with TRBJ2-1; D unresolved. The material sequenced was peripheral blood. CDR3 DNA sequence: TGTGCCAGCAGCCTGAGCTCCTACAATGAGCAGTTCTTC. Its translation is CASSLSSYNEQFF.